Sequencing of this TCR beta chain was carried out in a study of T cell changes during pregnancy in multiple sclerosis. CDR1 is SEHNR and CDR2 is FQNEAQ in the germline V gene (reference sequence). CDR3 length: 14 residues. V shed 4 bases and J shed 12 bases, with 22 bases lying between them. Method: immunoSEQ multiplex PCR; TCRdb's copy keeps in-frame clones and lacks some. Here the sample spans around 50,000 clones, about nine tenths being singletons. The chain has TRBV7-9 and TRBJ2-7; TRBD2 is a possible D gene (5 bases). The specimen was CD4+ T cells from peripheral blood mononuclear cells, collected after pregnancy. This TCR derives from a female donor in good health, enrolled as a control in a pregnancy study. The CDR3 bases are TGTGCCAGCAGCTCTGGACGGACTCCCTCGGGCGTGTACTTC. Translating gives CASSSGRTPSGVYF.